This T cell receptor (beta chain) appears in the sequencing data of a study of blood T cell repertoires in COVID-19. In the study overall: The origin of the acute and convalescent COVID-19 samples was the United States, Italy and Spain.

V lost 4 bases and J lost 4; bases outside the gene matches: 5. Germline V gene lookup returns CDR1 LGHDT and CDR2 YNNKEL (reference sequence). This CDR3 comprises 15 residues. TCRdb's copy holds only in-frame clones and misses some; the assay was immunoSEQ multiplex PCR. Here the sample spans roughly 250,000 clones, roughly 80% being singletons. This TCR came from a woman older than 75 with acute or convalescent COVID-19. Sample: peripheral blood. The chain joins TRBV3-1 (or the pseudogene TRBV3-2) to TRBJ2-2; 8 nucleotides agree with TRBD1. In nucleotides, the CDR3 is TGTGCCAGCAGCCCCCGGGACAGGCCCACCGGGGAGCTGTTTTTT. It yields the protein CASSPRDRPTGELFF.